A selection of T cell receptor beta chains follows, all from one sample in a study of long-term antiretroviral therapy in people with HIV. Profiled with immunoSEQ multiplex PCR; TCRdb holds only in-frame clones, not every one. This table holds over 15,000 clones, approximately 94% found once. Sequences were derived from unsorted PBMCs, sampled around 6.4 years after starting antiretroviral therapy. Receptor source: a woman between 45 and 65 years old with HIV. CDR3s include the opening cysteine and the closing phenylalanine or tryptophan. The D gene is left open where the match is weak. Size is stated for part of the rows, as once, few or many counts, or as a class when the clone is expanded.

j_gene: TRBJ1-5
v_gene: TRBV6-1
d_gene: -
abundance: -
CDR3nt: TGTGCCAGCAGTGCAGTACCCGACAGTCATAGCAATCAGCCCCAGCATTTT
CDR3aa: CASSAVPDSHSNQPQHF

j_gene: TRBJ2-3
v_gene: TRBV19
d_gene: -
abundance: -
CDR3nt: TGTGCCAGTAGCGGTCTGACATCGGAGGTGTGGACAGATACGCAGTATTTT
CDR3aa: CASSGLTSEVWTDTQYF

j_gene: TRBJ1-2
v_gene: TRBV10-3
d_gene: TRBD1
abundance: -
CDR3nt: TGTGCCATCAGCAGATCCGGGACAGGTACTATATATGGCTACACCTTC
CDR3aa: CAISRSGTGTIYGYTF

j_gene: TRBJ2-7
v_gene: TRBV9
d_gene: TRBD2
abundance: once
CDR3nt: TGTGCCAGCAGCGTAGTGAGCGGGGGACCCTACGAGCAGTACTTC
CDR3aa: CASSVVSGGPYEQYF

j_gene: TRBJ2-7
v_gene: TRBV19
d_gene: TRBD1
abundance: once
CDR3nt: TGTGCCAGTAGTACGGGACAGGGCTACGAGCAGTACTTC
CDR3aa: CASSTGQGYEQYF

j_gene: TRBJ2-7
v_gene: TRBV27
d_gene: -
abundance: -
CDR3nt: TGTGCCAGCACTACAGGGATGGGGCCGCAGTACTTC
CDR3aa: CASTTGMGPQYF

j_gene: TRBJ2-7
v_gene: TRBV5-1
d_gene: TRBD1
abundance: -
CDR3nt: TGCGCCAGCAGCTTGTCGACAGGGACCTACGAGCAGTACTTC
CDR3aa: CASSLSTGTYEQYF

j_gene: TRBJ2-2
v_gene: TRBV5-5
d_gene: TRBD1
abundance: -
CDR3nt: TGTGCCAGCAGTTGGGACAGGGTGGTCACCGGGGAGCTGTTTTTT
CDR3aa: CASSWDRVVTGELFF

j_gene: TRBJ2-7
v_gene: TRBV18
d_gene: -
abundance: -
CDR3nt: TGTGCCAGCTCACTTATTAAGGACGCCACCTACGAGCAGTACTTC
CDR3aa: CASSLIKDATYEQYF

j_gene: TRBJ2-3
v_gene: TRBV5-6
d_gene: TRBD1
abundance: -
CDR3nt: TGTGCCAGCAGCGCTATCCGGGACAGTAGCACAGATACGCAGTATTTT
CDR3aa: CASSAIRDSSTDTQYF

j_gene: TRBJ1-1
v_gene: TRBV10-3
d_gene: -
abundance: -
CDR3nt: TGTGCCATCAGTGAGTCTTTCCGCGGACAGAATGAAGCTTTCTTT
CDR3aa: CAISESFRGQNEAFF

j_gene: TRBJ2-7
v_gene: TRBV19
d_gene: -
abundance: few
CDR3nt: TGTGCCAGTAAGTCCCAGGGAGCCTACGAGCAGTACTTC
CDR3aa: CASKSQGAYEQYF

j_gene: TRBJ2-5
v_gene: TRBV30
d_gene: -
abundance: -
CDR3nt: TGTGCCTGTGCGAAGGGGGAGACCCAGTACTTC
CDR3aa: CACAKGETQYF

j_gene: TRBJ2-1
v_gene: TRBV6-5
d_gene: -
abundance: -
CDR3nt: TGTGCCAGCAGGGATTGGCGAATTAATTACAATGAGCAGTTCTTC
CDR3aa: CASRDWRINYNEQFF

j_gene: TRBJ2-5
v_gene: TRBV6-5
d_gene: -
abundance: -
CDR3nt: TGTGCCAGCAGTGCGGCGGGATCTCGAGAGACCCAGTACTTC
CDR3aa: CASSAAGSRETQYF

j_gene: TRBJ2-2
v_gene: TRBV5-1
d_gene: TRBD1
abundance: -
CDR3nt: TGCGCCAGCAGGAAGGGGGCTGGCGAAACCGGGGAGCTGTTTTTT
CDR3aa: CASRKGAGETGELFF

j_gene: TRBJ2-3
v_gene: TRBV27
d_gene: -
abundance: -
CDR3nt: TGTGCCAGCAGTCCTCTAGCCGAGTTTACAGATACGCAGTATTTT
CDR3aa: CASSPLAEFTDTQYF

j_gene: TRBJ1-5
v_gene: TRBV19
d_gene: -
abundance: -
CDR3nt: TGTGCCAGTAGTATGACCCCGACAGAAGATCAGCCCCAGCATTTT
CDR3aa: CASSMTPTEDQPQHF

j_gene: TRBJ2-5
v_gene: TRBV5-1
d_gene: -
abundance: -
CDR3nt: TGCGCCAGCAGCCGTCAACAGGGACTACAAGAGACCCAGTACTTC
CDR3aa: CASSRQQGLQETQYF

j_gene: TRBJ1-5
v_gene: TRBV19
d_gene: -
abundance: -
CDR3nt: TGTGCCAGTACCCAATCATCGACCACCCGAAGCAATCAGCCCCAGCATTTT
CDR3aa: CASTQSSTTRSNQPQHF

j_gene: TRBJ2-7
v_gene: TRBV2
d_gene: -
abundance: -
CDR3nt: TGTGCCAGCAGTGAATCGGGGTCCCTTTCCTACGAGCAGTACTTC
CDR3aa: CASSESGSLSYEQYF

j_gene: TRBJ1-2
v_gene: TRBV14
d_gene: -
abundance: once
CDR3nt: TGTGCCAGCAGCCAAGCCGGGGTCGGCTATGGCTACACCTTC
CDR3aa: CASSQAGVGYGYTF

j_gene: TRBJ2-7
v_gene: TRBV7-2
d_gene: -
abundance: few
CDR3nt: TGTGCCAGCAGCTTTATTGGCGCTTTCTACGAGCAGTACTTC
CDR3aa: CASSFIGAFYEQYF

j_gene: TRBJ2-1
v_gene: TRBV7-2
d_gene: -
abundance: -
CDR3nt: TGTGCCAGCAGCTTAGGAATCTATGAGCAGTTCTTC
CDR3aa: CASSLGIYEQFF

j_gene: TRBJ2-7
v_gene: TRBV7-9
d_gene: -
abundance: -
CDR3nt: TGTGCCAGCAGCCTTGGAGGGCCAAACACCTGCGAGCAGTACTTC
CDR3aa: CASSLGGPNTCEQYF

j_gene: TRBJ1-3
v_gene: TRBV4-1
d_gene: TRBD1
abundance: -
CDR3nt: TGCGCCAGCAGCCAAGAAGGGACAGCTGGAAACACCATATATTTT
CDR3aa: CASSQEGTAGNTIYF

j_gene: TRBJ2-5
v_gene: TRBV27
d_gene: TRBD2
abundance: -
CDR3nt: TGTGCCAGCAGCCCGTCCGGGACTAGCGGAGAGACCCAGTACTTC
CDR3aa: CASSPSGTSGETQYF

j_gene: TRBJ1-3
v_gene: TRBV12-5
d_gene: TRBD1
abundance: -
CDR3nt: TGTGCTAGTGCCCTTACAGGGGGCAGTGGAAACACCATATATTTT
CDR3aa: CASALTGGSGNTIYF

j_gene: TRBJ1-5
v_gene: TRBV4-3
d_gene: -
abundance: -
CDR3nt: TGCGCCAGCAGCCAAGACGGGGGGGGGCCCCAGCATTTT
CDR3aa: CASSQDGGGPQHF

j_gene: TRBJ2-1
v_gene: TRBV6-4
d_gene: -
abundance: -
CDR3nt: TGTGCCAGCAGCCCCCGGGGGCAGCATGAGCAGTTCTTC
CDR3aa: CASSPRGQHEQFF

j_gene: TRBJ2-5
v_gene: TRBV2
d_gene: -
abundance: -
CDR3nt: TGTGCCAGCAGTGAAGCAGGGGAAGAGACCCAGTACTTC
CDR3aa: CASSEAGEETQYF

j_gene: TRBJ1-1
v_gene: TRBV19
d_gene: -
abundance: -
CDR3nt: TGTGCCAGTAGTATAGAGAGGCTTCGGGGGCGTTTATTT
CDR3aa: CASSIERLRGRLF

j_gene: TRBJ1-4
v_gene: TRBV5-6
d_gene: TRBD1
abundance: -
CDR3nt: TGTGCCAGCAGCTTTGCCGGGACAGTTAGGGAAAAACTGTTTTTT
CDR3aa: CASSFAGTVREKLFF

j_gene: TRBJ1-1
v_gene: TRBV6-5
d_gene: -
abundance: -
CDR3nt: TGTGCCAGCAGCACCGGCATGAGCACTGAAGCTTTCTTT
CDR3aa: CASSTGMSTEAFF

j_gene: TRBJ1-5
v_gene: TRBV9
d_gene: TRBD1
abundance: -
CDR3nt: TGTGCGAGCTCAGCCGAAGGGACAGGGGATCGGCCCCAGCATTTT
CDR3aa: CASSAEGTGDRPQHF

j_gene: TRBJ1-1
v_gene: TRBV7-9
d_gene: TRBD1
abundance: -
CDR3nt: TGTGCCAGCAGCGGAGGACAGGGGTACACTGAAGCTTTCTTT
CDR3aa: CASSGGQGYTEAFF

j_gene: TRBJ2-7
v_gene: TRBV15
d_gene: TRBD1
abundance: -
CDR3nt: TGTGCCACCAGCAGAGCTCCGGACAGGACCTCCGAGCAGTACTTC
CDR3aa: CATSRAPDRTSEQYF

j_gene: TRBJ1-1
v_gene: TRBV7-9
d_gene: -
abundance: -
CDR3nt: TGTGCCAGCAGTCGAGCGTCAGGGAATACTGAAGCTTTCTTT
CDR3aa: CASSRASGNTEAFF

j_gene: TRBJ2-3
v_gene: TRBV19
d_gene: TRBD2
abundance: -
CDR3nt: TGTGCCAGTAGTATAGGTCTAGCGGGAGAGAGCTACACAGATACGCAGTATTTT
CDR3aa: CASSIGLAGESYTDTQYF

j_gene: TRBJ1-2
v_gene: TRBV5-4
d_gene: -
abundance: -
CDR3nt: TGTGCCAGCAGCTTGGTTGGGCCGGGGGCTAGTGGCTACACCTTC
CDR3aa: CASSLVGPGASGYTF

j_gene: TRBJ2-1
v_gene: TRBV19
d_gene: -
abundance: -
CDR3nt: TGTGCCAGTAGTAACAAGGCAACCTACAATGAGCAGTTCTTC
CDR3aa: CASSNKATYNEQFF

j_gene: TRBJ1-1
v_gene: TRBV5-6
d_gene: -
abundance: -
CDR3nt: TGTGCCAGCAGCTTGGCAGGGATCACTGAAGCTTTCTTT
CDR3aa: CASSLAGITEAFF

j_gene: TRBJ1-3
v_gene: TRBV6-5
d_gene: -
abundance: -
CDR3nt: TGTGCCAGCAGTAGGGGGGATCGTGGAAACACCATATATTTT
CDR3aa: CASSRGDRGNTIYF

j_gene: TRBJ1-5
v_gene: TRBV5-1
d_gene: TRBD1
abundance: -
CDR3nt: TGCGCCAGCAGTAAGGGCGGACAGGGCGCTGGGCAGCCCCAGCATTTT
CDR3aa: CASSKGGQGAGQPQHF

j_gene: TRBJ2-3
v_gene: TRBV5-4
d_gene: TRBD2
abundance: -
CDR3nt: TGTGCCAGCAGCCGGCGGGAGGGGGCAGATACGCAGTATTTT
CDR3aa: CASSRREGADTQYF

j_gene: TRBJ2-5
v_gene: TRBV5-1
d_gene: TRBD1
abundance: -
CDR3nt: TGCGCCAGCAGCCCCGGACAGGGGATAGAGACCCAGTACTTC
CDR3aa: CASSPGQGIETQYF

j_gene: TRBJ2-7
v_gene: TRBV27
d_gene: -
abundance: -
CDR3nt: TGTGCCAGCAGTTTATCGGGGGGCTCCTACGAGCAGTACTTC
CDR3aa: CASSLSGGSYEQYF

j_gene: TRBJ2-2
v_gene: TRBV11-2
d_gene: -
abundance: -
CDR3nt: TGTGCCAGCAGCTTAGGGCAGGCTAACACCGGGGAGCTGTTTTTT
CDR3aa: CASSLGQANTGELFF

j_gene: TRBJ2-7
v_gene: TRBV7-2
d_gene: TRBD2
abundance: -
CDR3nt: TGTGCCAGCAGCCAACAGCGGGGCTCCTACGAGCAGTACTTC
CDR3aa: CASSQQRGSYEQYF

j_gene: TRBJ2-7
v_gene: TRBV19
d_gene: -
abundance: -
CDR3nt: TGTGCCAGTAAAAGGACAGACTCCTACGAGCAGTACTTC
CDR3aa: CASKRTDSYEQYF

j_gene: TRBJ1-3
v_gene: TRBV15
d_gene: TRBD1
abundance: -
CDR3nt: TGTGCCACCAGGACCTCCGGACAGGGTGGAAACACCATATATTTT
CDR3aa: CATRTSGQGGNTIYF

j_gene: TRBJ2-7
v_gene: TRBV13
d_gene: -
abundance: -
CDR3nt: TGTGCCAGCAGCTTAGGGGAGCGCTACGAGCAGTACTTC
CDR3aa: CASSLGERYEQYF

j_gene: TRBJ1-1
v_gene: TRBV2
d_gene: TRBD1
abundance: -
CDR3nt: TGTGCCAGCAGTGAAGGGGAGGACAGGGCGGAAGCTTTCTTT
CDR3aa: CASSEGEDRAEAFF

j_gene: TRBJ2-3
v_gene: TRBV9
d_gene: -
abundance: -
CDR3nt: TGTGCCAGCAGCGTAGAGTTAGGGATAGGCGCAGATACGCAGTATTTT
CDR3aa: CASSVELGIGADTQYF

j_gene: TRBJ2-2
v_gene: TRBV7-9
d_gene: TRBD2
abundance: few
CDR3nt: TGTGCCAGCAGCCATGAAGAGGAGACTAGCCACACCGGGGAGCTGTTTTTT
CDR3aa: CASSHEEETSHTGELFF

j_gene: TRBJ2-3
v_gene: TRBV6-7
d_gene: -
abundance: -
CDR3nt: TGTGCCAGCACCCATTCTAGCACAGATACGCAGTATTTT
CDR3aa: CASTHSSTDTQYF

j_gene: TRBJ2-3
v_gene: TRBV2
d_gene: -
abundance: -
CDR3nt: TGTGCCAGCAGGGGAGTAGGAGATACGCAGTATTTT
CDR3aa: CASRGVGDTQYF

j_gene: TRBJ1-5
v_gene: TRBV4-1
d_gene: -
abundance: -
CDR3nt: TGCGCCAGCAGCCAAGGGGAAAATAGCAATCAGCCCCAGCATTTT
CDR3aa: CASSQGENSNQPQHF

j_gene: TRBJ1-1
v_gene: TRBV29-1
d_gene: -
abundance: -
CDR3nt: TGCAGCGTTGGGGGTCAGGTGAACACTGAAGCTTTCTTT
CDR3aa: CSVGGQVNTEAFF